The T cell receptor (beta chain) described here comes from a study of identical twins. TCRdb redid the calling of the 5' RACE reads with MiXCR, one entry per CDR3 protein. The sample lists over 200,000 distinct CDR3 sequences, about 10% occurring once. Germline V lookup: CDR1 SGHTA, CDR2 FQGTGA. Between the trimmed V and J ends, which lost 5 bases and 8 bases, there was a span of 13 bases. This CDR3 region has 13 residues. Sequenced: memory T cells sorted from blood. The origin of this receptor is a man aged 45-65 years in good health. The chain has TRBV7-3 and TRBJ2-1; D might be TRBD1 (6 bases). CDR3 residues: CASSPGAWDEQFF. CDR3 nucleotides: TGTGCCAGCAGCCCAGGGGCTTGGGATGAGCAGTTCTTC.